These 16 T cell receptor beta chains were sequenced from one sample in a study of identical twins. MiXCR was run by TCRdb on the 5' RACE reads, yielding one entry per CDR3 protein. The table lists 400,000 or so distinct CDR3 sequences, approximately 8.8% of them singletons. Material for sequencing was naive T cells sorted from blood. These receptor sequences come from a woman between 50 and 59 years old in good health.

The J gene is TRBJ2-1, the V gene TRBV5-6, with 7 bases lining up with TRBD1. The CDR3 loop spans 13 amino acids. Germline V gives CDR1 SGHDT, CDR2 YYEEEE. Trimming removed 4 bases from V and 9 bases from J; junction bases left unmatched: 7. CDR3 in DNA: TGTGCCAGCAGCCTGAGGGGGCTCGGTGAGCAGTTCTTC. Residues: CASSLRGLGEQFF.

This clonotype was found many times. V and J are TRBV29-1 and TRBJ2-7; unclear D gene. Trimming pared 4 bases from V and 2 bases from J, leaving 12 bases between. Per the germline V gene, CDR1 is SQVTM and CDR2 is ANQGSEA. The CDR3 sequence is 13 residues long. This CDR3 reads CSVVLMLTYEQYF. In DNA, the CDR3 is TGCAGCGTTGTACTAATGCTAACCTACGAGCAGTACTTC.

V gene TRBV20-1 combines with J gene TRBJ2-2, with 9 bases fitting TRBD2. Germline trimming cut 1 base from V and 5 bases from J; bases unmatched to any gene: 8. The CDR3 runs to 16 residues. Germline V gives CDR1 DFQATT, CDR2 SNEGSKA (reference sequence). CDR3 region: CSARVLAGDYTGELFF. In DNA form, the CDR3 reads TGCAGTGCTAGAGTTTTAGCGGGAGATTATACCGGGGAGCTGTTTTTT.

In this sample, this clonotype turned up a few times. This chain uses TRBV7-2 with TRBJ2-4, with TRBD2 as a possible D gene (5 bases). The germline gives CDR1 SGHTA, CDR2 FQGNSA. The CDR3 has 16 residues. With 5 bases removed from V and 0 bases from J, the gap between germline ends came to 14 bases. The CDR3 sequence is CASSRGRGLAKNIQYF. The CDR3 DNA sequence: TGTGCCAGCAGCCGAGGACGGGGTTTAGCCAAAAACATTCAGTACTTC.

This clonotype was seen only a few times. This chain links TRBV13 with TRBJ2-1; no clear D. Germline V gives CDR1 PRHDT, CDR2 FYEKMQ (reference sequence). V lost 5 bases to trimming and J lost 3 bases, with 14 bases between them. The CDR3 is 15 amino acids. DNA for the CDR3: TGTGCCAGCAGCGTTTTTGGCGGACGCTACAATGAGCAGTTCTTC. Protein: CASSVFGGRYNEQFF.

This clonotype was picked up many times. The chain employs TRBV5-1 and TRBJ2-5; 8 nucleotides match TRBD2. The ends lost 3 bases at V and 2 bases at J; junction bases unmatched: 18. Germline V lookup: CDR1 SGHRS, CDR2 YFSETQ. This CDR3 has 19 residues. For the CDR3, the DNA is TGCGCCAGCAGCTCCATTCGCCCGGCAAGGACTAGCTTACAAGAGACCCAGTACTTC. Its translation: CASSSIRPARTSLQETQYF.

The table lists this clonotype with a few counts. V is TRBV6-5 and J is TRBJ2-7; D is unresolved. V was pared by 3 bases and J by 6 bases, with 6 bases between. In germline, CDR1 is MNHEY, CDR2 SVGAGI. The CDR3 runs 11 residues. The CDR3 here is CASSYGSEQYF. The CDR3 bases are TGTGCCAGCAGTTATGGTTCCGAGCAGTACTTC.

The chain employs TRBV5-1 and TRBJ1-2, with D possibly TRBD1 on 6 matching bases. The CDR3 is 16 amino acids. CDR1 SGHRS and CDR2 YFSETQ come from the germline V gene. Trimming shortened V by 4 bases and J by 0 bases, and 16 bases separated the two germline ends. The DNA for the CDR3 is TGCGCCAGCAGCCGCACCCAGACAGGCCCTAACTATGGCTACACCTTC. Translation gives CASSRTQTGPNYGYTF.

The chain recombines TRBV12-2 with TRBJ2-1; the D segment call TRBD1 is taken from the table without a DNA check. TRBV12-2 is deemed a pseudogene. This CDR3 has 20 residues. In DNA, the CDR3 is TGTGCAAGTCGCTTAGTACCCCCCCGTACGGGCGGGTTACTGTACAATGAGCAGTTCTTC. It encodes CASRLVPPRTGGLLYNEQFF.

The chain carries TRBV12-3 or TRBV12-4 and TRBJ2-2; 8 bases are shared with TRBD1. This CDR3 is built from 14 residues. V lost 6 bases and J lost 6; bases outside the gene matches: 6. The CDR3 DNA follows: TGTGCCAGCAGGACAGGGGCTAGGGCCGGGGAGCTGTTTTTT. Protein: CASRTGARAGELFF.

This clonotype was counted many times. V is TRBV4-1 and J is TRBJ2-1; D is ambiguous. Looked up from germline, CDR1 is MGHRA and CDR2 is YSYEKL. This CDR3 has 11 amino acids. Trimming pared 1 base from V and 7 bases from J, leaving 2 bases between. The CDR3 DNA is TGCGCCAGCAGCCAAGGGAATGAGCAGTTCTTC. Protein: CASSQGNEQFF.

A few counts support this clonotype. The chain recombines TRBV29-1 with TRBJ2-5; D remains unclear. The germline gives CDR1 SQVTM, CDR2 ANQGSEA. Trimming took 0 bases from V and 1 from J, leaving 6 bases between them. CDR3 size: 13 residues. In DNA form, the CDR3 reads TGCAGCGTTGAAGACAGGCTCCAAGAGACCCAGTACTTC. This encodes CSVEDRLQETQYF.

This sequence joins TRBV7-2 and TRBJ1-1; the match to TRBD1 covers 7 bases. The CDR3 extends over 17 amino acids. The V gene's germline CDR1 is SGHTA and CDR2 FQGNSA. V was clipped by 6 bases and J by 6 bases; unmatched bases: 19. CDR3 sequence (DNA): TGTGCCAGCAGTCTGTCGCTCGGCGGACAGGCCATATCTGAAGCTTTCTTT. Residues: CASSLSLGGQAISEAFF.

This clonotype was found many times. This may arise from a read error, as a much more abundant clone is one base away. This chain uses TRBV27 with TRBJ2-2; D ambiguous. The ends were cut back, 3 bases at V and 8 bases at J, with 4 bases in the middle. This CDR3 is 11 amino acids long. CDR1 is MNHEY and CDR2 is SMNVEV in the germline V gene (reference sequence). The CDR3 region is CASSFGGELFF. For the CDR3, the DNA is TGTGCCAGCAGTTTCGGGGGGGAGCTGTTTTTT.

This clonotype was observed at least ten times. The DNA of the CDR3 is TGCGCCAGCAGCCACGGGACGTTGGATTCACCCCTCCACTTT. Translating gives CASSHGTLDSPLHF. V is TRBV5-1 and J is TRBJ1-6; D is perhaps TRBD1 (5 bases). The CDR3 has 14 residues. Trimming removed 4 bases from V and 8 bases from J, with 13 bases in between. Germline V gives CDR1 SGHRS, CDR2 YFSETQ.

This clonotype was counted at least ten times. The chain recombines TRBV12-3 or TRBV12-4 with TRBJ2-7; 7 nucleotides align to TRBD2. This CDR3 contains 12 residues. Trimming at V came to 8 bases and at J to 4 bases, leaving 5 bases not matched to a gene. CDR3 bases: TGTGCCAGCGGGAGGGGAAAATACGAGCAGTACGTC. Its translation is CASGRGKYEQYV.